The 14 T cell receptor beta chains presented below share a single source sample, sequenced in a study of blood T cells in healthy people across ages. A second PCR, run for roughly 6 to 11 cycles, used a sample-barcoded 5' primer plus a J-beta primer mix. TCRdb re-called the 5' RACE reads with MiXCR, one entry per CDR3 protein. The sample lists around 1,700,000 distinct CDR3 sequences, roughly 28% seen once, with roughly 8.2% in the top ten. Sequencing used blood. These TCRs come from a woman in her 30s in good health.

V and J are TRBV20-1 and TRBJ1-1, with D unresolved. This CDR3 spans 13 amino acids. The V gene lost 3 bases and the J gene lost 2 bases, with 10 bases spanning the gap. The germline V gene has CDR1 DFQATT and CDR2 SNEGSKA (reference sequence). The CDR3 coding sequence is TGCAGTGCTAGGATGCAGCTAAACACTGAAGCTTTCTTT. Its translation: CSARMQLNTEAFF.

This clonotype was seen repeatedly, ten times or more. V usage is TRBV6-5 and J usage is TRBJ2-7; TRBD2 matches 13 bases. The trim removed 2 bases at V and 4 bases at J, leaving 2 bases unmatched. The CDR3 runs 15 residues. Germline CDR1 is MNHEY and CDR2 is SVGAGI. The CDR3 region is CASSYPTSGRYEQYF. In DNA, the CDR3 is TGTGCCAGCAGTTACCCGACTAGCGGGAGGTACGAGCAGTACTTC.

The chain combines TRBV9 with TRBJ2-7; weak D call: TRBD2 (6 bases). This CDR3 has 14 residues. Trimming took off 5 bases at V and 7 bases at J, with 19 bases between the two ends. Germline V gene sequence: CDR1 SGDLS, CDR2 YYNGEE. CDR3 DNA sequence: TGTGCCAGCAGTGGCCTGGGGGAGGCGGTTGAGCAGTACTTC. Its translation: CASSGLGEAVEQYF. The full variable domain, its missing parts supplied by reference TRBV9 and TRBJ2-7, is DSGVTQTPKHLITATGQRVTLRCSPRSGDLSVYWYQQSLDQGLQFLIQYYNGEERAKGNILERFSAQQFPDLHSELNLSSLELGDSALYFCASSGLGEAVEQYFGPGTRLTVT.

This chain uses TRBV5-1 with TRBJ1-1; D unresolved. V shed 0 bases and J shed 4 bases, with 10 bases lying between them. Germline V gives CDR1 SGHRS, CDR2 YFSETQ. The CDR3 extends over 14 amino acids. CDR3 in DNA: TGCGCCAGCAGCTTGGTTGTGGGGATCACTGAAGCTTTCTTT. Protein: CASSLVVGITEAFF. The full variable domain, completed using reference TRBV5-1 and TRBJ1-1, is KAGVTQTPRYLIKTRGQQVTLSCSPISGHRSVSWYQQTPGQGLQFLFEYFSETQRNKGNFPGRFSGRQFSNSRSEMNVSTLELGDSALYLCASSLVVGITEAFFGQGTRLTVV.

CDR3 sequence reads: CASSWGGDDNEQFF. Written as DNA, the CDR3 is TGCGCCAGCAGTTGGGGGGGCGACGACAATGAGCAGTTCTTC. The chain links TRBV5-1 to TRBJ2-1, with D possibly matching TRBD2 (7 bases). Trimming removed 5 bases from V and 5 bases from J, with 14 bases in between. CDR3 length: 14 amino acids. Germline V gene lookup returns CDR1 SGHRS and CDR2 YFSETQ.

This clonotype was seen repeatedly, ten times or more. This rearrangement joins TRBV4-2 to TRBJ2-3; a possible D gene is TRBD2 (7 bases). CDR1 and CDR2 from the germline V gene are LGHNA and YNFKEQ. The CDR3 contains 17 residues. V lost 0 bases and J 4 bases, leaving 17 bases between the germline ends. The CDR3 loop reads CASSQEGGVNIADTQYF. The CDR3 DNA sequence: TGTGCCAGCAGCCAAGAAGGGGGGGTGAATATCGCAGATACGCAGTATTTT.

V gene TRBV5-6 combines with J gene TRBJ1-2; the match to TRBD1 covers 9 bases. In germline, CDR1 is SGHDT, CDR2 YYEEEE. Germline trimming cut 4 bases from V and 0 bases from J; bases unmatched to any gene: 7. The CDR3 has 16 amino acids. The CDR3 region is CASSGGTGHTNYGYTF. The DNA of the CDR3 is TGTGCCAGCAGCGGGGGGACAGGGCACACTAACTATGGCTACACCTTC.

The rearrangement links TRBV7-3 to TRBJ2-1; possibly TRBD2 for D (6 bases). V shed 0 bases and J shed 9 bases, with 18 bases lying between them. Germline V CDR1 and CDR2: SGHTA, FQGTGA. CDR3 length equals 16 residues. The CDR3 nucleotides read TGTGCCAGCAGCTTAACCCCCGGGACGGGGGTGAGTGAGCAGTTCTTC. This gives the protein CASSLTPGTGVSEQFF. Filled out from reference TRBV7-3 and TRBJ2-1, the complete variable domain reads GAGVSQTPSNKVTEKGKYVELRCDPISGHTALYWYRQSLGQGPEFLIYFQGTGAADDSGLPNDRFFAVRPEGSVSTLKIQRTERGDSAVYLCASSLTPGTGVSEQFFGPGTRLTVL.

The gene calls are TRBV20-1 and TRBJ2-7; either TRBD1 or TRBD2 may fit D (6 bases each). The germline V gene encodes CDR1 DFQATT and CDR2 SNEGSKA (reference sequence). The V and J ends lost 6 bases and 3 bases respectively, with 15 bases between them. CDR3 length: 13 residues. CDR3: CSAPTGGRYEQYF. DNA of the CDR3: TGCAGTGCCCCGACCGGGGGCCGCTACGAGCAGTACTTC.

This chain uses TRBV11-3 with TRBJ2-1; 7 nucleotides align to TRBD1. The CDR3 is 13 residues long. Germline CDR1 SGHNT, CDR2 YENEEA. The ends lost 5 bases at V and 14 bases at J; junction bases unmatched: 12. The CDR3 loop is CASSTDRDTKKFF. The CDR3 DNA follows: TGTGCCAGCAGCACCGACAGGGATACTAAAAAGTTCTTC.

The J gene is TRBJ2-7, the V gene TRBV7-9, with D tentatively TRBD1 (5 bases). The V end lost 7 bases, the J end lost 3 bases, and 16 bases lay between the germline ends. The germline gives CDR1 SEHNR, CDR2 FQNEAQ (reference sequence). The CDR3 is 14 amino acids. DNA for the CDR3: TGTGCCAGCACCTTCCTAGGGGCCGGCTACGAGCAGTACTTC. It translates to CASTFLGAGYEQYF.

The J gene is TRBJ2-1, the V gene TRBV28; no clear D gene. Trimming shortened V by 7 bases and J by 10 bases, and 20 bases separated the two germline ends. CDR3 size: 14 residues. CDR1 and CDR2 from the germline V gene are MDHEN and SYDVKM. CDR3 region: CASMERAQPYEQFF. DNA of the CDR3: TGTGCCAGCATGGAAAGGGCACAACCCTACGAGCAGTTCTTC.

The chain carries TRBV2 and TRBJ2-7, with TRBD1 identical over 8 bases. This CDR3 has 15 amino acids. CDR1 SNHLY and CDR2 FYNNEI come from the germline V gene. The V and J ends lost 6 bases and 0 bases, in that order; junction bases with no gene match: 7. The CDR3 nucleotides read TGTGCCAGCAGACCCCGGACAGGGAGCTCCTACGAGCAGTACTTC. Amino acids: CASRPRTGSSYEQYF. The full variable domain, in which reference TRBV2 and TRBJ2-7 provide the parts outside the CDR3, is EPEVTQTPSHQVTQMGQEVILRCVPISNHLYFYWYRQILGQKVEFLVSFYNNEISEKSEIFDDQFSVERPDGSNFTLKIRSTKLEDSAMYFCASRPRTGSSYEQYFGPGTRLTVT.

The chain links TRBV6-5 to TRBJ1-2, with D tentatively TRBD1 (5 bases). Germline CDR1 reads MNHEY; CDR2 reads SVGAGI. Trimming removed 3 bases from V and 6 bases from J, with 14 bases in between. CDR3 size: 14 residues. CDR3 bases: TGTGCCAGCAGTTATAAGAGGAAAGGGGATGGCTACACCTTC. Protein: CASSYKRKGDGYTF.